The 5 T cell receptor beta chains listed next were all sequenced from one sample in a study of cytomegalovirus exposure and HLA in healthy donors. Profiled with immunoSEQ multiplex PCR; TCRdb holds only in-frame clones, not every one. The repertoire holds 110,000 to 150,000 clones, with about four fifths as singletons. Sequenced: PBMCs. The receptor set was obtained from a woman in her thirties in good health and CMV-seronegative.

J is TRBJ2-7 and V is TRBV27, with 7 bases matching TRBD1. Unmatched junction bases numbered 7, after V lost 0 bases and J lost 5 bases. CDR1 MNHEY and CDR2 SMNVEV come from the germline V gene (reference sequence). This CDR3 spans 15 amino acids. For the CDR3, the DNA is TGTGCCAGCAGTTTATCGGACAGGCCCCTCGACGAGCAGTACTTC. Its protein is CASSLSDRPLDEQYF.

V gene TRBV5-1 combines with J gene TRBJ2-6; 7 bases line up with TRBD1. The V gene's germline CDR1 is SGHRS and CDR2 YFSETQ. V lost 7 bases to trimming and J lost 0 bases; unmatched junction nucleotides: 1. The length of the CDR3 is 14 residues. CDR3 loop: CASYRGSGANVLTF. CDR3 bases: TGCGCCAGCTACAGGGGCTCTGGGGCCAACGTCCTGACTTTC.

The chain links TRBV5-1 to TRBJ1-6; the match to TRBD1 covers 8 bases. The V segment lost 5 bases and the J segment 9 bases; nucleotides outside the gene matches: 7. CDR1 is SGHRS and CDR2 is YFSETQ in the germline V gene. This CDR3 comprises 14 residues. The chain's CDR3 is CASRQQGDGSPLHF. CDR3 sequence (DNA): TGCGCCAGCAGACAACAGGGGGATGGTTCACCCCTCCACTTT.

V gene TRBV27 combines with J gene TRBJ1-1; possibly TRBD1 for D (5 bases). Trimming took 6 bases from V and 7 from J, leaving 18 bases between them. CDR1 and CDR2 from the germline V gene are MNHEY and SMNVEV (reference sequence). This CDR3 is built from 14 residues. The CDR3 loop reads CASRSLTVRDEAFF. CDR3 sequence (DNA): TGTGCCAGCAGGTCCCTGACAGTTCGTGATGAAGCTTTCTTT.

The rearrangement links TRBV6-5 to TRBJ1-1; D gene uncertain. V was clipped by 5 bases and J by 4 bases, with 5 bases between them. CDR1 is MNHEY, CDR2 SVGAGI, per germline. This CDR3 is built from 11 residues. The CDR3 region has the DNA TGTGCCAGCAGTCGAGGCACTGAAGCTTTCTTT. It specifies CASSRGTEAFF.